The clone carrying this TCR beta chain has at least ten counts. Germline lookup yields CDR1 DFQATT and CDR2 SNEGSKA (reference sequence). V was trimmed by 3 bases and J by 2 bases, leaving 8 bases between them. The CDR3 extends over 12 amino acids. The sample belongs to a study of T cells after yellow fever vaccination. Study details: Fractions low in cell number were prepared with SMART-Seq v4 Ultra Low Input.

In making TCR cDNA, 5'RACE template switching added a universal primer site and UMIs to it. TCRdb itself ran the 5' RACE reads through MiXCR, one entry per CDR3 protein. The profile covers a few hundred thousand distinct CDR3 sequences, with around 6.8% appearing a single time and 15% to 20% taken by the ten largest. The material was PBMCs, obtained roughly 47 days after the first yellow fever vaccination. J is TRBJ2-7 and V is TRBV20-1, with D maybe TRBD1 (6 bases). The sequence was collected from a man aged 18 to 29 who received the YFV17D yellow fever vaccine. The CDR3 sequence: CSASRDTYEQYF. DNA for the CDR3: TGCAGTGCTAGCCGGGACACCTACGAGCAGTACTTC.